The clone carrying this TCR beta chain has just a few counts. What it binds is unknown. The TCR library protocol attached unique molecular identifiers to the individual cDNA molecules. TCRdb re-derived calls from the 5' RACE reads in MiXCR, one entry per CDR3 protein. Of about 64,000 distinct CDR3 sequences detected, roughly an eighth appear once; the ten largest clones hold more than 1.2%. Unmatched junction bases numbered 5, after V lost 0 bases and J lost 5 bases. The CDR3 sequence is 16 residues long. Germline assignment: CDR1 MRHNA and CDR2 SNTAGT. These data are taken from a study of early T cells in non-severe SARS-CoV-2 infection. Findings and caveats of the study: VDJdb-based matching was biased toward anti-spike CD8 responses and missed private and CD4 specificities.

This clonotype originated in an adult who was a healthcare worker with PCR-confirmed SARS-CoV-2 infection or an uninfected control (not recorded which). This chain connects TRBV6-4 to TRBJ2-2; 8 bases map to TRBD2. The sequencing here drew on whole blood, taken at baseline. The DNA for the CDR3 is TGTGCCAGCAGTGACTCTGCGGGAGGTAGTACCGGGGAGCTGTTTTTT. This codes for CASSDSAGGSTGELFF.